A single T cell receptor (beta chain) is shown here with its context. The antigen is undetermined. These data are taken from a study of CD8 T cells in ankylosing spondylitis. Findings and limits, study-wide: There were earlier reports of some motif variants in reactive arthritis synovial fluid and blood. There was reportedly significant enrichment of clones that were disease-linked in matched ankylosing spondylitis synovial fluid. Several highly homologous variants made up a TCR beta motif that seemed to typify ankylosing spondylitis blood. CD8+ by phenotype, disease-linked clones were relatively rare in peripheral blood.

The J segment lost 6 bases and the V segment lost 6 bases, leaving 10 bases of the junction unmatched. From germline, CDR1 is MNHEY and CDR2 SMNVEV (reference sequence). The CDR3 totals 14 residues. Preparation of TCR beta libraries was done by quantitative 5'-RACE with molecular barcodes. TCRdb ran MiXCR on the 5' RACE reads and lists one entry per CDR3 protein. The table lists around 430,000 distinct CDR3 sequences, roughly 18% of them singletons. This TCR came from a male donor with ankylosing spondylitis. The chain is built from TRBV27 and TRBJ2-7; TRBD1 matches 8 bases. The sample taken for sequencing was blood, either unsorted or a sorted T cell fraction (not recorded which). DNA of the CDR3: TGTGCCAGCAGCACTTGGACAGGGAGGACCGAGCAGTACTTC. Translating it yields CASSTWTGRTEQYF.